The 22 T cell receptor beta chains listed next were all sequenced from one sample in a study of OX40 agonist ivuxolimab in advanced cancers. The method was immunoSEQ multiplex PCR; TCRdb's version includes in-frame clones alone and lacks a portion of them. The sample has 20,000 to 25,000 clones, less than 85% seen once. Sequenced here: CD4+ or CD8+ T cells sorted from blood, sampled in a trial of the OX40 agonist ivuxolimab. The receptors shown here come from an adult with an advanced solid tumor such as melanoma, head and neck, liver or kidney cancer.

Regarding this clone: Other DNA sequences of this sample code for an identical CDR3. The gene calls are TRBV10-1 and TRBJ1-5; the D gene is possibly TRBD1 (5 bases). The length of the CDR3 is 14 residues. Germline V gene data show CDR1 as WNHNN and CDR2 as SYGVQD (reference sequence). The ends were cut back, 6 bases at V and 4 bases at J, with 13 bases in the middle. This chain's CDR3 is CASRIQGANQPQHF. CDR3 DNA sequence: TGCGCCAGCAGGATCCAGGGAGCTAATCAGCCCCAGCATTTT.

This chain joins TRBV9 and TRBJ2-2; tentatively, D is TRBD2 (5 bases). The germline V and J ends were trimmed by 0 bases and 4 bases, with 13 bases remaining between them. The CDR3 is 16 amino acids. The germline CDR1 and CDR2 sequences are SGDLS and YYNGEE. In DNA form, the CDR3 reads TGTGCCAGCAGCGTAGTTGGTACGGGGTTCACCGGGGAGCTGTTTTTT. Translation gives CASSVVGTGFTGELFF.

The V and J genes are TRBV27 and TRBJ2-5, with TRBD1 identical over 10 bases. The end of the DNA fits TRBJ2-7 better, so the J call may be wrong. CDR1 MNHEY and CDR2 SMNVEV come from the germline V gene (reference sequence). The CDR3 length is 13 residues. The CDR3 here is CASRDRGSGEQYF. The CDR3 nucleotides read TGTGCCAGTAGGGACAGGGGATCAGGCGAGCAGTACTTC.

This clone has a handful of counts. The V gene is TRBV4-1, the J gene TRBJ2-7; a weak D match, TRBD2 (6 bases). The germline V gene encodes CDR1 MGHRA and CDR2 YSYEKL. Trimming took 0 bases from V and 3 from J, leaving 12 bases between them. This CDR3 is 15 amino acids long. The CDR3 nucleotides read TGCGCCAGCAGCCAAGAAGGAGGGCAGATCTACGAGCAGTACTTC. Protein product: CASSQEGGQIYEQYF.

The genes are TRBV6-5 and TRBJ2-2, with TRBD2 as a possible D gene (6 bases). The CDR3 totals 16 residues. The ends were cut back, 0 bases at V and 5 bases at J, with 13 bases in the middle. CDR1 is MNHEY and CDR2 is SVGAGI in the germline V gene. CDR3 sequence (DNA): TGTGCCAGCAGTTACTCCCAGGGAGGATGGACCGGGGAGCTGTTTTTT. Amino acids: CASSYSQGGWTGELFF.

This chain connects TRBV6-1 to TRBJ2-7; 7 positions agree with TRBD1. The trim removed 4 bases at V and 3 bases at J, leaving 6 bases unmatched. Germline CDR1 MNHNS, CDR2 SASEGT. The CDR3 is 14 amino acids. This chain's CDR3 is CASSARDSYYEQYF. In DNA, the CDR3 is TGTGCCAGCAGTGCTAGGGACAGTTACTACGAGCAGTACTTC.

The CDR3 loop is CASSTDIGNQPQHF. The CDR3 DNA follows: TGTGCCAGCAGCACCGACATTGGCAATCAGCCCCAGCATTTT. The chain combines TRBV5-5 with TRBJ1-5, with D uncertain. Germline CDR1 is SGHKS and CDR2 is YYEKEE (reference sequence). V was trimmed by 4 bases and J by 2 bases, leaving 10 bases between them. The CDR3 has 14 residues.

The rearrangement links TRBV4-1 to TRBJ2-1; D not certain. This CDR3 region has 15 residues. Trimming removed 4 bases from V and 0 bases from J, with 10 bases in between. Germline CDR1 reads MGHRA; CDR2 reads YSYEKL. DNA for the CDR3: TGCGCCAGCAGCCCAGTGAGGAGCTCCTACAATGAGCAGTTCTTC. Its protein is CASSPVRSSYNEQFF.

This clone counts as medium-sized. The chain joins TRBV27 to TRBJ2-2; the match to TRBD2 covers 13 bases. Germline values: CDR1 MNHEY, CDR2 SMNVEV (reference sequence). Trimming removed 8 bases from V and 6 bases from J; junction bases left unmatched: 3. The CDR3 totals 14 residues. The CDR3 is CASGGLAGAGELFF. CDR3 coding DNA: TGTGCCAGCGGAGGACTAGCGGGAGCCGGGGAGCTGTTTTTT.

This clone appeared once. The genes are TRBV5-4 and TRBJ2-5, with 10 bases matching TRBD2. The germline V gene encodes CDR1 SGHNT and CDR2 YYREEE (reference sequence). V trimming: 4 bases; J trimming: 4 bases; junction bases outside the gene matches: 4. This CDR3 is 14 amino acids long. In nucleotides, the CDR3 is TGTGCCAGCAGCACCGGACTAGCGGCAGAGACCCAGTACTTC. This encodes CASSTGLAAETQYF.

The rearrangement uses TRBV29-1 and TRBJ2-2; tentative D call: TRBD1 (5 bases). The CDR3 is 15 amino acids. CDR1 SQVTM and CDR2 ANQGSEA come from the germline V gene. Trimming left V 0 bases short and J 5 bases short, with 13 bases between. This CDR3 reads CSVEESRTPTGELFF. The CDR3 DNA is TGCAGCGTTGAAGAATCGCGGACACCTACCGGGGAGCTGTTTTTT.

The V call is TRBV28, the J call TRBJ2-7; unclear D gene. Germline lookup yields CDR1 MDHEN and CDR2 SYDVKM. The CDR3 is 14 residues long. Trimming removed 2 bases from V and 0 bases from J, with 8 bases in between. The CDR3 coding sequence is TGTGCCAGCAGTTTAACCGGCAGCTCCTACGAGCAGTACTTC. Translation: CASSLTGSSYEQYF. The full variable domain, rest sourced from reference TRBV28 and TRBJ2-7, is DVKVTQSSRYLVKRTGEKVFLECVQDMDHENMFWYRQDPGLGLRLIYFSYDVKMKEKGDIPEGYSVSREKKERFSLILESASTNQTSMYLCASSLTGSSYEQYFGPGTRLTVT.

The chain couples TRBV13 to TRBJ2-3; D is undetermined. Trimming removed 2 bases at V and 0 bases at J, with 12 bases between. The length of the CDR3 is 16 residues. Germline values: CDR1 PRHDT, CDR2 FYEKMQ (reference sequence). The CDR3 sequence is CASSLFTVDSTDTQYF. CDR3 coding DNA: TGTGCCAGCAGCTTATTCACAGTCGATAGCACAGATACGCAGTATTTT.

The chain employs TRBV7-6 and TRBJ2-1; D is unresolved. The V gene's germline CDR1 is SGHVS and CDR2 FNYEAQ. The V and J ends lost 1 base and 9 bases respectively, with 13 bases between them. CDR3 length: 14 residues. This CDR3 is CASSLGIGLGEQFF. The CDR3 DNA is TGTGCCAGCAGCTTAGGAATCGGCCTTGGTGAGCAGTTCTTC.

V is TRBV29-1 and J is TRBJ2-7, with D hard to call. This CDR3 contains 12 residues. Germline V gives CDR1 SQVTM, CDR2 ANQGSEA. V was shortened by 6 bases and J by 0 bases, with 9 bases between the two germline ends. The CDR3 reads CSVGPSSYEQYF. The CDR3 bases are TGCAGCGTCGGACCCAGCTCCTACGAGCAGTACTTC.

This rearrangement joins TRBV19 to TRBJ1-4, with D unclear. Deletions cut 6 bases from V and 7 bases from J, with 18 bases between. This CDR3 is 15 amino acids long. From germline, CDR1 is LNHDA and CDR2 SQIVND (reference sequence). CDR3: CASSLPGGFGEKLFF. The CDR3 bases are TGTGCCAGTAGCCTCCCGGGAGGGTTTGGTGAAAAACTGTTTTTT.

CDR3 sequence: CASSPGTSLGYTF. CDR3 DNA: TGTGCCAGCAGTCCCGGGACGTCTCTCGGCTACACCTTC. J is TRBJ1-2 and V is TRBV6-5; TRBD1 might be the D (5 bases). This CDR3 contains 13 residues. Germline lookup yields CDR1 MNHEY and CDR2 SVGAGI. The V and J ends lost 5 bases and 8 bases respectively, with 15 bases between them.

The V gene is TRBV4-3, the J gene TRBJ2-7; D perhaps matches TRBD2 (5 bases). Germline loops: CDR1 LGHNA, CDR2 YSLEER. Trimming took off 0 bases at V and 0 bases at J, with 9 bases between the two ends. CDR3 size: 15 residues. In DNA, the CDR3 is TGCGCCAGCAGCCAAGATCTAGCCTTCTCCTACGAGCAGTACTTC. It yields the protein CASSQDLAFSYEQYF.

The V call is TRBV29-1, the J call TRBJ1-2; D ambiguous. V shed 7 bases and J shed 8 bases, with 14 bases lying between them. Germline V gives CDR1 SQVTM, CDR2 ANQGSEA. This CDR3 spans 11 amino acids. Here the CDR3 DNA reads TGCAGCGCTTTCTCAAGTGAAGGCTACACCTTC. Its translation: CSAFSSEGYTF.

The rearrangement uses TRBV4-1 and TRBJ1-1, with 11 bases matching TRBD1. The CDR3 sequence is 18 residues long. Germline assignment: CDR1 MGHRA and CDR2 YSYEKL. Trimming cost V 4 bases and J 4 bases; bases outside gene matches: 14. CDR3 nucleotide sequence: TGCGCCAGCAGCCTAACCTTAGGGACAGGGGGGTTAAGCACTGAAGCTTTCTTT. Its translation: CASSLTLGTGGLSTEAFF.

The chain joins TRBV4-3 to TRBJ2-7; 9 nucleotides match TRBD1. CDR1 and CDR2 from the germline V gene are LGHNA and YSLEER. This CDR3 region has 15 residues. Losses at the gene ends were 3 bases for V and 4 bases for J; bases not matched to a gene: 7. CDR3 DNA sequence: TGCGCCAGCAGCCAGGGGACAGGGTTGGGTTACGAGCAGTACTTC. Translated: CASSQGTGLGYEQYF.

The chain is built from TRBV11-1 and TRBJ1-1; D perhaps matches TRBD1 (6 bases). The CDR3 is 15 amino acids. V was cut by 5 bases and J by 1 base, with 14 bases left in between. Germline CDR1 and CDR2: SGHAT and FQDESV (reference sequence). CDR3: CASSRLTGQNTEAFF. In nucleotides, the CDR3 is TGTGCCAGCAGCCGCCTGACAGGACAGAACACTGAAGCTTTCTTT.